The T cell receptor beta chain described here comes from a study of post-analysis software for immune sequencing data. As for the study in general: Secondary progressive, relapsing-remitting and progressive-relapsing multiple sclerosis were among the included disease courses. Points from the study as a whole: Strong co-clustering by F measure was evident for samples that had been prepared in the same batch. Among multiple sclerosis patients, normalized Chao1 diversity was significantly below that of controls.

cDNA libraries of TCR beta carried unique molecular identifiers. A population of roughly 0.9 to 11 million T cells gave rise to 450,000 to 500,000 cDNA molecules. TCRdb processed the PCR reads anew with MiXCR; each CDR3 protein has one entry. Here the sample spans hundreds of thousands of distinct CDR3 sequences, roughly 29% being singletons. As for this clonotype: Its specificity is not known.

This TCR was sampled from a girl between 10 and 17 years old with multiple sclerosis. Material: blood.

The DNA for the CDR3 is TGCGCCAGCAGCTTGGAGGGGACCTCCACCGGGGAGCTGTTTTTT. This translates into CASSLEGTSTGELFF. The chain uses TRBV5-1 and TRBJ2-2; either TRBD1 or TRBD2 may fit D (5 bases each). Germline loops: CDR1 SGHRS, CDR2 YFSETQ. CDR3 length: 15 amino acids. Between the trimmed V and J ends, which lost 0 bases and 4 bases, there was a span of 10 bases.